This T cell receptor beta chain was found in a study of blood T cell repertoires in COVID-19 (dated by TCRdb to 2020 to 2022). For the wider study: The collaborator samples originated in the United States, Italy and Spain and spanned the acute and convalescent phases of COVID-19. The material from the prospective study consisted of cDNA or gDNA derived from T cells, B-cell-depleted T cells, or PBMCs. Subjects who had been exposed to COVID-19, were actively infected with it, or had recovered from it provided the deeply sampled blood TCRbeta repertoires that made up the dataset. The repertoires were released in a freely available public database meant as a resource for research on the immune response to SARS-CoV-2. Samples were obtained from the ongoing ImmuneRACE study (first 160 participants) and from approximately 1,200 subjects provided by 6 global collaborators. Sample metadata almost always included a de-identified subject ID, COVID-19 status, age in years and sex. Where HLA class I and class II types were available, the types were taken from metadata supplied by the sample provider, not from assay-based typing.

TCRbeta CDR3 regions were amplified from genomic DNA by means of the immunoSEQ Assay, a bias-controlled multiplex PCR. As for how the authors treated the data: Within the assay, amplification of reference gene primers was used to estimate how many nucleated cells each sample contained. To quantify the absolute abundance of each unique TCRbeta CDR3 rearrangement, sequence reads were collapsed and filtered. Productive Simpson clonality was computed per sample as the square root of Simpson's diversity index over productive rearrangements. TCRdb holds this immuneACCESS table with in-frame rearrangements only. Some clones are missing; in checked studies, unresolved V genes explain under half, and the rest has no known cause. V, J and clone size reflect that table, while D and trimming were determined from the DNA. The sample contains about 120,000 clones, 88% of them found a single time. Less than 8% of the sample goes to the ten largest clones.

Whole blood was collected in K2EDTA tubes by collaborating institutions according to the institutions' own protocols. For TCRbeta analysis, collaborator samples were shipped as frozen whole blood, as isolated PBMCs, or as DNA extracted from either sample type. In the case of this clone: What antigen it recognizes has not been identified. One base away there is no much larger clone; base qualities are not given.

Findings and caveats that apply to the study as a whole: The quantity of clinical and demographic metadata differed by source and by participant and was supplied without curation.

The CDR3 runs 14 residues from the cysteine to the phenylalanine. The DNA shown is the 42-base CDR3, in frame from base 1. Trimming removed 5 bases from V and 3 bases from J; the gene matches leave 2 bases unexplained. The germline V gene specifies SGHTA as CDR1 and FQGNSA as CDR2. The sample taken for sequencing was peripheral blood. The sequence links TRBV7-2 to TRBJ1-5, and 9 junctional nucleotides match TRBD1. The sequence derives from a man over 45 with acute or convalescent COVID-19. The DNA is TGTGCCAGCAGCCGGGACAGGGCCAATCAGCCCCAGCATTTT. It codes for CASSRDRANQPQHF. With all but the CDR3 taken from the reference TRBV7-2 and TRBJ1-5 genes, the full variable domain is: GAGVSQSPSNKVTEKGKDVELRCDPISGHTALYWYRQSLGQGLEFLIYFQGNSAPDKSGLPSDRFSAERTGGSVSTLTIQRTQQEDSAVYLCASSRDRANQPQHFGDGTRLSIL.